The clone carrying this TCR beta chain showed up many times. The antigen is not known. This CDR3 has 14 amino acids. Germline V CDR1 and CDR2: LGHDT, YNNKEL (reference sequence). Losses at the gene ends were 5 bases for V and 4 bases for J; bases not matched to a gene: 4. Libraries of TCR beta came from iRepertoire HTBI primers plus Arm-PCR of CDR3 regions. TCRdb reprocessed the multiplex PCR reads via MiXCR and lists one record per CDR3 protein. The sample shows about 470,000 distinct CDR3 sequences, under 25% of them seen only once. Time point noted: persistent/refractory GD, antithyroid drugs over 5 years with positive TRAb. Isolated PBMC RNA provided the starting material for the TCR library. An endocrinology department located in Xi'an, China, was where the patients came from. EDTA tubes collected around 8.7 milliliters of peripheral blood. The data stem from a study of regulatory T cells in long-lasting Graves disease. Study background: Persistence in Graves' disease denoted antithyroid drug use beyond 5 years alongside positive TSH receptor antibodies.

Study results and limitations: TRBV28, TRBJ1-2 and TRBJ2-5 were segments that persistent disease favored.

This TCR came from a female donor with Graves disease. This sequence joins TRBV3-1 and TRBJ2-7, with 11 bases identical to TRBD2. Source: peripheral blood mononuclear cells (PBMCs), taken when the disease was refractory, from a patient treated with antithyroid drugs. The CDR3 DNA reads as TGTGCCAGCAGCTTAGTAGCGGGAGGGTACGAGCAGTACTTC. Protein: CASSLVAGGYEQYF.